This T cell receptor beta chain was retrieved from a study of blood T cell repertoires in COVID-19. V was trimmed by 3 bases and J by 1 base, leaving 12 bases between them. This CDR3 is built from 15 residues. Germline V gene data show CDR1 as SGHNT and CDR2 as YENEEA. Generated by immunoSEQ multiplex PCR, the TCRdb table keeps only in-frame clones and is missing some. The sample has about 190,000 clones, roughly four fifths seen once. This clone was seen a single time. Sequences were obtained from peripheral blood. The chain joins TRBV11-3 to TRBJ1-1; D is perhaps TRBD1 (6 bases). The receptor's source is a young man with active or convalescent COVID-19. The CDR3 DNA sequence: TGTGCCAGCAGCTTTCGGGACATTAAGAACACTGAAGCTTTCTTT. Protein sequence: CASSFRDIKNTEAFF.